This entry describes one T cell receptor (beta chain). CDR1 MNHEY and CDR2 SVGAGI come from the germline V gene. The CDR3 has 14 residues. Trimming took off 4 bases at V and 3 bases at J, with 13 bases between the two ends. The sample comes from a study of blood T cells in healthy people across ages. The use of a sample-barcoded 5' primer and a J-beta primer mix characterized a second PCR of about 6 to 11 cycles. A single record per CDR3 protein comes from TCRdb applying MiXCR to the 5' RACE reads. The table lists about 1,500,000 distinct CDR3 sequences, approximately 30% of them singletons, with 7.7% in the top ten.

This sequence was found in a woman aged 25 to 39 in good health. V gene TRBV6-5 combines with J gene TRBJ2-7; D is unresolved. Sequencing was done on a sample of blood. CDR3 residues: CASSSPRQNYEQYF. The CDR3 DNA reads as TGTGCCAGCAGTTCGCCCCGGCAGAACTACGAGCAGTACTTC.